These 16 T cell receptor beta chains originate from one sample sequenced in a study of blood T cell repertoires in COVID-19. The table came from immunoSEQ multiplex PCR; TCRdb's copy has only in-frame clones and leaves some out. The sample records about 220,000 clones, approximately 83% being singletons. Sequencing used PBMCs or T cells enriched from blood (not recorded which). The receptors come from an older woman who had recovered from COVID-19.

Concerning this clone itself: Other DNA sequences from this sample encode an identical CDR3 as well. The chain couples TRBV11-3 to TRBJ1-1, with D perhaps matching TRBD1 (6 bases). Looked up from germline, CDR1 is SGHNT and CDR2 is YENEEA. V was pared by 4 bases and J by 1 base, with 7 bases between. This CDR3 is built from 13 residues. CDR3 sequence (DNA): TGTGCCAGCAGCTCACAGGGGAACACTGAAGCTTTCTTT. As protein: CASSSQGNTEAFF.

The gene calls are TRBV7-2 and TRBJ2-7, with D perhaps matching TRBD1 (5 bases). Trimming stripped 3 bases from V and 2 bases from J, with 8 bases between. The CDR3 has 13 residues. Germline loops: CDR1 SGHTA, CDR2 FQGNSA. The DNA of the CDR3 is TGTGCCAGCAGCTTGGACACCGCCTACGAGCAGTACTTC. Encoded protein: CASSLDTAYEQYF.

The chain employs TRBV12-5 and TRBJ1-4; D is unresolved. The CDR3 sequence is 13 residues long. Deletions cut 5 bases from V and 2 bases from J, with 6 bases between. CDR1 and CDR2 (germline): LGHNT, FRNRAP. CDR3 bases: TGTGCTAGTGGTCCCGGGACTAATGAAAAACTGTTTTTT. This encodes CASGPGTNEKLFF.

The V gene is TRBV5-6, the J gene TRBJ1-1, with D possibly being TRBD1 (5 bases). The V and J ends lost 1 base and 1 base respectively, with 14 bases between them. Germline CDR1 reads SGHDT; CDR2 reads YYEEEE. The CDR3 contains 16 residues. The CDR3 region has the DNA TGTGCCAGCAGCTTGCCCCCTAGGCAGGGGAACACTGAAGCTTTCTTT. Protein: CASSLPPRQGNTEAFF.

V gene TRBV7-8 combines with J gene TRBJ1-6; D remains unclear. The CDR3 has 15 amino acids. V was trimmed by 2 bases and J by 8 bases, leaving 13 bases between them. The germline gives CDR1 SGHVS, CDR2 FQNEAQ. This CDR3 is CASSLTPLADSPLHF. CDR3 DNA sequence: TGTGCCAGCAGCTTAACCCCCTTGGCAGATTCACCCCTCCACTTT.

This clone was detected only a few times. The rearrangement joins TRBV5-1 to TRBJ1-5; perhaps TRBD1 as D (5 bases). Germline loops: CDR1 SGHRS, CDR2 YFSETQ. This CDR3 comprises 16 residues. V lost 0 bases to trimming and J lost 3 bases, with 13 bases between them. CDR3 nucleotides: TGCGCCAGCAGCTTGGGTTTTACAGGAGACAATCAGCCCCAGCATTTT. Translating it yields CASSLGFTGDNQPQHF.

CDR3 protein: CASRSGGRNTIYF. CDR3 nucleotide sequence: TGTGCCAGTAGGTCAGGGGGCAGAAACACCATATATTTT. The V call is TRBV19, the J call TRBJ1-3, with TRBD1 matching over 8 bases. V shed 6 bases and J 5 bases; nucleotides not matched to a gene: 3. CDR1 and CDR2 (germline): LNHDA, SQIVND (reference sequence). This CDR3 spans 13 amino acids.

The genes are TRBV7-2 and TRBJ2-5, with a possible D match to TRBD2 (5 bases). The V and J ends lost 0 bases and 9 bases respectively, with 17 bases between them. Germline loops: CDR1 SGHTA, CDR2 FQGNSA. This CDR3 spans 15 amino acids. The CDR3 DNA sequence: TGTGCCAGCAGCTTAGCGCGAGGGTCCGGGTTGGCCCAGTACTTC. It specifies CASSLARGSGLAQYF.

The chain links TRBV14 to TRBJ2-5, with 12 positions matching TRBD1. Germline-derived CDR1 and CDR2 are SGHDN and FVKESK. The V segment lost 0 bases and the J segment 1 base; nucleotides outside the gene matches: 3. CDR3 length: 17 amino acids. The CDR3 here is CASSQDGGQGAQETQYF. The CDR3 DNA follows: TGTGCCAGCAGCCAAGACGGGGGACAGGGGGCCCAAGAGACCCAGTACTTC.

The chain joins TRBV2 to TRBJ2-5; TRBD1 aligns across 9 bases. Germline trimming cut 6 bases from V and 1 base from J; bases unmatched to any gene: 6. Germline CDR1 and CDR2: SNHLY and FYNNEI. This CDR3 spans 15 amino acids. The CDR3 DNA reads as TGTGCCAGCAGAGAGTGGGGACAGGGCCAAGAGACCCAGTACTTC. Amino acids: CASREWGQGQETQYF.

This chain links TRBV12-3 or TRBV12-4 with TRBJ1-2; 8 bases line up with TRBD1. The CDR3 is made up of 13 amino acids. Germline trimming cut 7 bases from V and 2 bases from J; bases unmatched to any gene: 3. In nucleotides, the CDR3 is TGTGCCAGCACCTGGACAGGGAACTATGGCTACACCTTC. As protein: CASTWTGNYGYTF.

The V and J genes are TRBV7-2 and TRBJ1-4; no clear D gene. The CDR3 is 13 amino acids. V was trimmed by 6 bases and J by 8 bases, leaving 13 bases between them. CDR1 and CDR2 from the germline V gene are SGHTA and FQGNSA. In DNA, the CDR3 is TGTGCCAGCAGTCGAGGGCCGCTGGAAAAACTGTTTTTT. As protein: CASSRGPLEKLFF.

This rearrangement joins TRBV9 to TRBJ2-1; D possibly corresponds to TRBD1 (5 bases). Germline CDR1 and CDR2: SGDLS and YYNGEE. The CDR3 spans 13 residues. V lost 3 bases to trimming and J lost 8 bases, with 12 bases between them. The CDR3, as DNA: TGTGCCAGCAGCGGGGGCCGAAACGATGAGCAGTTCTTC. Its protein is CASSGGRNDEQFF.

The chain carries TRBV12-5 and TRBJ2-1, with 11 bases lining up with TRBD2. CDR3 size: 16 residues. Losses at the gene ends were 4 bases for V and 4 bases for J; bases not matched to a gene: 6. Germline CDR1 LGHNT, CDR2 FRNRAP. CDR3 region: CASGSGTSGLYNEQFF. The CDR3 nucleotides read TGTGCTAGTGGTTCCGGGACTAGCGGTCTATACAATGAGCAGTTCTTC.

The chain is built from TRBV7-2 and TRBJ2-1; D might be TRBD1 (5 bases). CDR3 length equals 14 residues. The germline CDR1 and CDR2 sequences are SGHTA and FQGNSA. V gave up 2 bases and J gave up 7 bases, with 12 bases separating them. CDR3 sequence (DNA): TGTGCCAGCAGCTTAAACTATCAGGGTAATGAGCAGTTCTTC. It yields the protein CASSLNYQGNEQFF.

The sample holds a few counts of this clone. V is TRBV19 and J is TRBJ1-1, with D hard to call. Per germline, CDR1 LNHDA and CDR2 SQIVND (reference sequence). The length of the CDR3 is 13 residues. The V end lost 5 bases, the J end lost 1 base, and 8 bases lay between the germline ends. The CDR3 coding sequence is TGTGCCAGTAGTTGGGCAGGGAACACTGAAGCTTTCTTT. It specifies CASSWAGNTEAFF.